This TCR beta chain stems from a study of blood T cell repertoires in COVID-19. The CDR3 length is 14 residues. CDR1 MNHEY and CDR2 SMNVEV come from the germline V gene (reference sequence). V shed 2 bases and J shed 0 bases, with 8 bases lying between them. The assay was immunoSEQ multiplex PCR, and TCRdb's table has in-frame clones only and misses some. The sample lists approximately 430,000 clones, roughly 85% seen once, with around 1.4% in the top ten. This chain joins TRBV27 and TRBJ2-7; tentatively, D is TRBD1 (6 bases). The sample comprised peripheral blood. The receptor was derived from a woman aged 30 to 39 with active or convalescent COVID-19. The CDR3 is CASSLQGHSYEQYF. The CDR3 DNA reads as TGTGCCAGCAGTTTACAGGGGCACTCCTACGAGCAGTACTTC.